Shown below are 5 T cell receptor beta chains from a single sample sequenced in a study of immune evolution from preneoplasia to lung adenocarcinoma. Method: immunoSEQ multiplex PCR; TCRdb's copy keeps in-frame clones and lacks some. This sample has 3,500 to 5,500 clones, with just under 80% found just once. Sequenced material: FFPE adjacent normal lung tissue. These receptors were obtained from a donor aged 70 or older with lung adenocarcinoma.

The chain links TRBV5-6 to TRBJ1-2, with D tentatively TRBD1 (6 bases). Trimming took off 4 bases at V and 4 bases at J, with 14 bases between the two ends. This CDR3 has 14 residues. Per the germline V gene, CDR1 is SGHDT and CDR2 is YYEEEE. DNA for the CDR3: TGTGCCAGCAGCCCTCAGGGGAATACCTATGGCTACACCTTC. Translation gives CASSPQGNTYGYTF. Based on the CDR3 plus reference TRBV5-6 and TRBJ1-2, the full variable domain is DAGVTQSPTHLIKTRGQQVTLRCSPKSGHDTVSWYQQALGQGPQFIFQYYEEEERQRGNFPDRFSGHQFPNYSSELNVNALLLGDSALYLCASSPQGNTYGYTFGSGTRLTVV.

The chain employs TRBV2 and TRBJ1-4; maybe TRBD1 (5 bases). Germline V gene sequence: CDR1 SNHLY, CDR2 FYNNEI. This CDR3 comprises 13 residues. V dropped 8 bases and J dropped 3 bases, with 10 bases sitting between them. CDR3 amino acids: CASWRGANEKLFF. DNA of the CDR3: TGTGCCAGCTGGAGGGGAGCTAATGAAAAACTGTTTTTT.

The chain combines TRBV5-1 with TRBJ2-2; no firm D call. Germline CDR1 SGHRS, CDR2 YFSETQ. The CDR3 length is 15 residues. Trimming cost V 0 bases and J 2 bases, with 8 bases left between them. CDR3 bases: TGCGCCAGCAGCTTGGGAGTCAGTAACACCGGGGAGCTGTTTTTT. Translation gives CASSLGVSNTGELFF.

The chain joins TRBV5-1 to TRBJ2-1; 9 positions match TRBD1. Germline V lookup: CDR1 SGHRS, CDR2 YFSETQ. V lost 2 bases and J lost 4; bases outside the gene matches: 7. The CDR3 runs to 16 residues. The CDR3 region has the DNA TGCGCCAGCAGCTTATACTCCGGGACAGGGTACAATGAGCAGTTCTTC. It yields the protein CASSLYSGTGYNEQFF.

This CDR3 is CASSLESGVGANVLTF. The CDR3 DNA follows: TGCGCCAGCAGCTTGGAGTCAGGGGTCGGGGCCAACGTCCTGACTTTC. The chain recombines TRBV5-1 with TRBJ2-6, with a possible D match to TRBD1 (6 bases). The V end lost 0 bases, the J end lost 4 bases, and 11 bases lay between the germline ends. Germline assignment: CDR1 SGHRS and CDR2 YFSETQ. The CDR3 is 16 residues long.